Reported below is one T cell receptor (beta chain). Assay used: immunoSEQ multiplex PCR; TCRdb lists only in-frame clones, some missing. The sample records a few hundred thousand clones, around 87% being singletons. This sample stems from a study of blood T cell repertoires in COVID-19. On the study more broadly: Acute and convalescent COVID-19 samples came from the United States, Italy and Spain. PBMCs, B-cell-depleted T cells, or T cells provided the cDNA or gDNA that made up the material.

The V gene lost 6 bases and the J gene lost 3 bases, with 15 bases spanning the gap. Germline assignment: CDR1 MNHEY and CDR2 SVGAGI. There are 15 residues in the CDR3. The sequenced sample was peripheral blood. The J gene is TRBJ1-5, the V gene TRBV6-5; tentative D call: TRBD1 (6 bases). The source of this sequence is a man aged 55 to 70 with acute or convalescent COVID-19. The CDR3 region has the DNA TGTGCCAGCAGGGGGGCAGGGGCGCCCAATCAGCCCCAGCATTTT. It encodes CASRGAGAPNQPQHF.